Following are 30 T cell receptor beta chains from one sample sequenced in a study of T cell changes during pregnancy in multiple sclerosis. Produced via immunoSEQ multiplex PCR; TCRdb's table is partial and in-frame only. The repertoire holds about 80,000 clones, with 92% as singletons. Sequencing was performed on peripheral blood, taken before pregnancy. These receptors were taken from a female donor with multiple sclerosis, enrolled in a pregnancy study.

This clone appeared a few times. This chain links TRBV6-4 with TRBJ1-1; D possibly corresponds to TRBD1 (6 bases). V lost 6 bases to trimming and J lost 1 base, with 12 bases between them. Per the germline V gene, CDR1 is MRHNA and CDR2 is SNTAGT. There are 14 residues in the CDR3. CDR3 coding DNA: TGTGCCAGCAGATCCACAGGGTCGAACACTGAAGCTTTCTTT. Amino acid sequence: CASRSTGSNTEAFF.

The chain recombines TRBV28 with TRBJ2-1, with D tentatively TRBD2 (6 bases). Trimming took 3 bases from V and 5 from J, leaving 11 bases between them. The CDR3 covers 14 residues. CDR1 and CDR2 (germline): MDHEN, SYDVKM. The CDR3 region has the DNA TGTGCCAGCAGTTTTCTAGCGATTAACAATGAGCAGTTCTTC. Its translation is CASSFLAINNEQFF.

V usage is TRBV25-1 and J usage is TRBJ2-4; D is unclear. Germline V gives CDR1 MGHDK, CDR2 SYGVNS. CDR3 size: 14 residues. V gave up 2 bases and J gave up 6 bases, with 11 bases separating them. The chain's CDR3 is CASSEERLGNIQYF. The CDR3 DNA reads as TGTGCCAGCAGTGAAGAGAGACTCGGAAACATTCAGTACTTC.

V is TRBV5-4 and J is TRBJ1-1; D gene unclear. The CDR3 covers 13 residues. With 4 bases removed from V and 1 base from J, the gap between germline ends came to 8 bases. Germline assignment: CDR1 SGHNT and CDR2 YYREEE (reference sequence). The CDR3 DNA reads TGTGCCAGCAGCCCCGTCTCGAACACTGAAGCTTTCTTT. Protein sequence: CASSPVSNTEAFF.

This clone appeared once. J is TRBJ1-4 and V is TRBV28; the D gene is possibly TRBD1 (5 bases). The CDR3 totals 15 residues. V shed 5 bases and J shed 4 bases, with 14 bases lying between them. Germline-derived CDR1 and CDR2 are MDHEN and SYDVKM. The CDR3 DNA sequence: TGTGCCAGCAGTGGGCCAGAGACAGTTAATGAAAAACTGTTTTTT. This translates into CASSGPETVNEKLFF.

This chain joins TRBV9 and TRBJ1-1; TRBD1 is a possible D gene (5 bases). The CDR3 consists of 17 residues. The V and J ends lost 3 bases and 0 bases respectively, with 18 bases between them. Germline V gene data show CDR1 as SGDLS and CDR2 as YYNGEE. DNA of the CDR3: TGTGCCAGCAGCGCGCCGGGAGAGGGGTTAATGAACACTGAAGCTTTCTTT. Protein sequence: CASSAPGEGLMNTEAFF.

On this clone itself: Other nucleotide sequences from this sample produce the same CDR3. V gene TRBV19 combines with J gene TRBJ2-1; D is ambiguous. CDR1 LNHDA and CDR2 SQIVND come from the germline V gene (reference sequence). V shed 6 bases and J shed 3 bases, with 9 bases lying between them. This CDR3 contains 13 residues. The CDR3 here is CASSLTGYNEQFF. The CDR3 DNA sequence: TGTGCCAGTAGCCTGACGGGCTACAATGAGCAGTTCTTC.

This chain connects TRBV11-2 to TRBJ2-7; TRBD1 matches 7 bases. Germline CDR1 is SGHAT and CDR2 is FQNNGV. CDR3 length equals 14 residues. Losses at the gene ends were 2 bases for V and 4 bases for J; bases not matched to a gene: 5. In DNA form, the CDR3 reads TGTGCCAGCAGCTTATTACAGGGGAGATACGAGCAGTACTTC. This gives the protein CASSLLQGRYEQYF. The whole variable domain, remainder taken from reference TRBV11-2 and TRBJ2-7, is EAGVAQSPRYKIIEKRQSVAFWCNPISGHATLYWYQQILGQGPKLLIQFQNNGVVDDSQLPKDRFSAERLKGVDSTLKIQPAKLEDSAVYLCASSLLQGRYEQYFGPGTRLTVT.

The V gene is TRBV4-2, the J gene TRBJ2-5; D not resolved. Germline CDR1 LGHNA, CDR2 YNFKEQ. With 0 bases removed from V and 5 bases from J, the gap between germline ends came to 13 bases. The CDR3 is made up of 15 amino acids. As DNA, the CDR3 is TGTGCCAGCAGCCAAGACCCGGCCGCGCGGGAGACCCAGTACTTC. Residues: CASSQDPAARETQYF.

The V call is TRBV2, the J call TRBJ1-4; 7 nucleotides agree with TRBD1. Germline V gene lookup returns CDR1 SNHLY and CDR2 FYNNEI. J gave up 7 bases and V 8 bases, and 10 bases lay outside the gene matches. The CDR3 extends over 14 amino acids. Written as DNA, the CDR3 is TGTGCCAGCCGGACAGGCCTTGGCGGTGAAAAACTGTTTTTT. Protein: CASRTGLGGEKLFF. Combining the CDR3 with reference TRBV2 and TRBJ1-4 gives the whole variable domain EPEVTQTPSHQVTQMGQEVILRCVPISNHLYFYWYRQILGQKVEFLVSFYNNEISEKSEIFDDQFSVERPDGSNFTLKIRSTKLEDSAMYFCASRTGLGGEKLFFGSGTQLSVL.

This clone was counted between two and nine times. The V and J genes are TRBV2 and TRBJ1-1; D is unresolved. V was trimmed by 5 bases and J by 0 bases, leaving 7 bases between them. The CDR3 is 13 residues long. The germline V gene encodes CDR1 SNHLY and CDR2 FYNNEI. DNA of the CDR3: TGTGCCAGCAGTACTACCATGAACACTGAAGCTTTCTTT. Protein sequence: CASSTTMNTEAFF.

The chain is built from TRBV28 and TRBJ2-7; 8 nucleotides match TRBD1. CDR3 size: 16 residues. Germline V gene data show CDR1 as MDHEN and CDR2 as SYDVKM. V lost 6 bases, J lost 1 base, and 11 bases stayed unmatched. Here the CDR3 DNA reads TGTGCCAGCAGCTCCGGACAGGGAAGATGGTCCTACGAGCAGTACTTC. Protein: CASSSGQGRWSYEQYF. Full variable domain (outside the CDR3, taken from reference TRBV28 and TRBJ2-7): DVKVTQSSRYLVKRTGEKVFLECVQDMDHENMFWYRQDPGLGLRLIYFSYDVKMKEKGDIPEGYSVSREKKERFSLILESASTNQTSMYLCASSSGQGRWSYEQYFGPGTRLTVT.

The chain couples TRBV27 to TRBJ1-2, with TRBD1 as a possible D gene (6 bases). Trimming shortened V by 4 bases and J by 8 bases, and 23 bases separated the two germline ends. The V gene's germline CDR1 is MNHEY and CDR2 SMNVEV (reference sequence). The CDR3 totals 16 residues. The CDR3 DNA reads TGTGCCAGCAGTTCCCCTCTACAGGGTAGTGCGGCGGGCTACACCTTC. Translating gives CASSSPLQGSAAGYTF.

The gene calls are TRBV18 and TRBJ1-1, with D maybe TRBD1 (5 bases). The CDR3 runs 13 residues. Germline V gives CDR1 KGHSH, CDR2 LQKENI. Trimming removed 6 bases at V and 1 base at J, with 9 bases between. The CDR3: CASSQGQNTEAFF. DNA for the CDR3: TGTGCCAGCTCGCAAGGACAGAACACTGAAGCTTTCTTT.

The gene calls are TRBV4-3 and TRBJ1-3; D remains unclear. V lost 0 bases and J lost 0, with 9 bases in between. Germline V gene data show CDR1 as LGHNA and CDR2 as YSLEER. The CDR3 is made up of 16 amino acids. CDR3 coding DNA: TGCGCCAGCAGCCAAGAGACACCTTCCTCTGGAAACACCATATATTTT. This sequence encodes CASSQETPSSGNTIYF.

This chain connects TRBV28 to TRBJ2-7; TRBD1 agrees at 7 bases. From germline, CDR1 is MDHEN and CDR2 SYDVKM. CDR3 size: 12 residues. The ends lost 8 bases at V and 5 bases at J; junction bases unmatched: 6. CDR3 sequence (DNA): TGTGCCAGCTGGGGACAGCTCAACGAGCAGTACTTC. It yields the protein CASWGQLNEQYF.

The gene calls are TRBV15 and TRBJ2-7, with D tentatively TRBD2 (6 bases). There are 13 residues in the CDR3. The V gene lost 8 bases and the J gene lost 6 bases, with 17 bases spanning the gap. From germline, CDR1 is LNHNV and CDR2 YYDKDF (reference sequence). CDR3: CATRRPGVLEQYF. The CDR3 coding sequence is TGTGCCACCCGGCGTCCGGGGGTGCTCGAGCAGTACTTC.

V and J are TRBV11-2 and TRBJ2-1; 7 bases line up with TRBD2. The CDR3 covers 17 residues. The ends lost 1 base at V and 0 bases at J; junction bases unmatched: 6. Germline CDR1 and CDR2: SGHAT and FQNNGV. CDR3 bases: TGTGCCAGCAGCTTAGGGAGACTAGCTAGCTCCTACAATGAGCAGTTCTTC. This codes for CASSLGRLASSYNEQFF.

The CDR3, as DNA: TGTGCCAGCAGTGAAACCGGGATAAACTATGGCTACACCTTC. This encodes CASSETGINYGYTF. The rearrangement joins TRBV2 to TRBJ1-2; D unresolved. Germline CDR1 is SNHLY and CDR2 is FYNNEI. The CDR3 has 14 amino acids. The V end was cut by 2 bases, the J end by 2 bases, with 9 bases between.

The J gene is TRBJ2-2, the V gene TRBV28; TRBD2 aligns across 8 bases. V lost 5 bases to trimming and J lost 0 bases; unmatched junction nucleotides: 5. The CDR3 runs 16 residues. Germline CDR1 reads MDHEN; CDR2 reads SYDVKM. The CDR3 region has the DNA TGTGCCAGCAGTACCCCAGCGGGAGCGAACACCGGGGAGCTGTTTTTT. Its translation is CASSTPAGANTGELFF.

The chain links TRBV28 to TRBJ1-1; 9 bases match TRBD1. This CDR3 spans 17 amino acids. With 2 bases clipped from V and 0 bases from J, the junction kept 7 bases outside the gene matches. CDR1 and CDR2 from the germline V gene are MDHEN and SYDVKM. CDR3 residues: CASSLIRDRAMNTEAFF. CDR3 bases: TGTGCCAGCAGTTTAATCCGGGACAGGGCTATGAACACTGAAGCTTTCTTT.

This chain connects TRBV28 to TRBJ2-7, with D perhaps TRBD2 (6 bases). Trimming removed 2 bases from V and 4 bases from J, with 24 bases in between. The CDR3 runs to 18 residues. The germline V gene encodes CDR1 MDHEN and CDR2 SYDVKM. The CDR3 DNA reads as TGTGCCAGCAGTTTACCCACGAGGCATGGCGGGATTAAATACGAGCAGTACTTC. This gives the protein CASSLPTRHGGIKYEQYF.

The chain is built from TRBV27 and TRBJ2-1; TRBD2 matches at 7 bases. Germline-derived CDR1 and CDR2 are MNHEY and SMNVEV (reference sequence). This CDR3 has 14 amino acids. V was clipped by 2 bases and J by 7 bases; unmatched bases: 5. CDR3 nucleotides: TGTGCCAGCAGTTTACATGGCGGGAGTAATGAGCAGTTCTTC. Protein: CASSLHGGSNEQFF.

This chain joins TRBV5-6 and TRBJ2-7, with D possibly being TRBD1 (6 bases). The length of the CDR3 is 16 residues. The germline V gene encodes CDR1 SGHDT and CDR2 YYEEEE. With 1 base removed from V and 0 bases from J, the gap between germline ends came to 14 bases. In DNA, the CDR3 is TGTGCCAGCAGCTTGTCTGGGCAGGGGACCTCCTACGAGCAGTACTTC. This translates into CASSLSGQGTSYEQYF.

The rearrangement joins TRBV29-1 to TRBJ2-2; 7 bases are a match to TRBD2. This CDR3 has 18 amino acids. CDR1 is SQVTM, CDR2 ANQGSEA, per germline. After removal of 4 bases from V and 4 bases from J, the junction contained 18 bases not matched to a gene. CDR3 residues: CSVAARLAEEGGTGELFF. The DNA of the CDR3 is TGCAGCGTTGCGGCGCGACTAGCTGAAGAGGGTGGCACCGGGGAGCTGTTTTTT.

This sequence joins TRBV28 and TRBJ1-2; possible D gene TRBD1, 5 bases. Looked up from germline, CDR1 is MDHEN and CDR2 is SYDVKM. This CDR3 has 16 residues. Trimming left V 5 bases short and J 6 bases short, with 22 bases between. The CDR3 DNA reads as TGTGCCAGCAGTCCATCCCCCGTGGGGCGCTGGGATGGCTACACCTTC. It translates to CASSPSPVGRWDGYTF.

The chain joins TRBV6-5 to TRBJ1-1; D is unresolved. CDR3 length: 13 residues. Trimming removed 2 bases at V and 8 bases at J, with 12 bases between. Germline lookup yields CDR1 MNHEY and CDR2 SVGAGI. This chain's CDR3 is CASSYGGFSEAFF. In nucleotides, the CDR3 is TGTGCCAGCAGTTACGGAGGGTTCTCCGAAGCTTTCTTT.

The chain recombines TRBV28 with TRBJ2-3, with D perhaps matching TRBD2 (5 bases). The ends were cut back, 3 bases at V and 4 bases at J, with 11 bases in the middle. The germline gives CDR1 MDHEN, CDR2 SYDVKM. CDR3 size: 14 residues. The CDR3 region is CASSLRAEPDTQYF. The CDR3 region has the DNA TGTGCCAGCAGTTTGAGGGCCGAGCCAGATACGCAGTATTTT. Complete variable domain (other parts from reference TRBV28 and TRBJ2-3): DVKVTQSSRYLVKRTGEKVFLECVQDMDHENMFWYRQDPGLGLRLIYFSYDVKMKEKGDIPEGYSVSREKKERFSLILESASTNQTSMYLCASSLRAEPDTQYFGPGTRLTVL.

The chain couples TRBV30 to TRBJ2-7; 11 nucleotides align to TRBD2. CDR3 size: 14 residues. Germline V gene data show CDR1 as GTSNPN and CDR2 as SVGIG (reference sequence). With V trimmed by 0 bases and J by 7 bases, 5 bases remained unmatched. The CDR3 loop reads CAWSVSLAGGEQYF. The CDR3 bases are TGTGCCTGGAGTGTAAGCCTAGCGGGAGGTGAGCAGTACTTC.

The rearrangement links TRBV6-5 to TRBJ1-1; TRBD1 aligns across 8 bases. The CDR3 is 15 residues long. Germline assignment: CDR1 MNHEY and CDR2 SVGAGI. With V trimmed by 0 bases and J by 7 bases, 7 bases remained unmatched. The DNA for the CDR3 is TGTGCCAGCAGTTACTCGCCGGACAGGGTCCTTGAAGCTTTCTTT. Residues: CASSYSPDRVLEAFF.